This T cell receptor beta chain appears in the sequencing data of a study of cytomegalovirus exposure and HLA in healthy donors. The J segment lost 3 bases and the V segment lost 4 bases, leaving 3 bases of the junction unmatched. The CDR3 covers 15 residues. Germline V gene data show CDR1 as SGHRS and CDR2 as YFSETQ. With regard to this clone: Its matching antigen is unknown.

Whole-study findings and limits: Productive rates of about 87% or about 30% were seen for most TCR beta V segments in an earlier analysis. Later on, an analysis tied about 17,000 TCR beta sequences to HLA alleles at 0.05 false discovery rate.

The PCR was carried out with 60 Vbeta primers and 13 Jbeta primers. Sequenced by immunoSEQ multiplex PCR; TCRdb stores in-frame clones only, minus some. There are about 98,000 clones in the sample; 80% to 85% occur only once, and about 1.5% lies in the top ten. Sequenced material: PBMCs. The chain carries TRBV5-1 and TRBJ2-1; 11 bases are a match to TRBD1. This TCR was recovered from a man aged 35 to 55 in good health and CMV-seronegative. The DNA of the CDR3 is TGCGCCAGCAGCAAGGGACAGGGGGGCTACAATGAGCAGTTCTTC. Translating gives CASSKGQGGYNEQFF.